The 5 T cell receptor beta chains reported below all come from one sample, sequenced in a study of blood T cells in healthy people across ages. Primed by a sample-barcoded 5' primer and a J-beta primer mix, a second PCR proceeded for 7 to 11 cycles. TCRdb reprocessed the 5' RACE reads via MiXCR and lists one record per CDR3 protein. The table has approximately 1.5 million distinct CDR3 sequences, about 45% seen once. The specimen was blood. The receptors were gathered from a woman under 30 in good health.

The rearrangement joins TRBV5-1 to TRBJ1-2, with TRBD1 matching 7 bases. Germline V lookup: CDR1 SGHRS, CDR2 YFSETQ. V dropped 4 bases and J dropped 8; count of bases not matched to a gene: 17. This CDR3 has 16 amino acids. The CDR3 nucleotides are TGCGCCAGCAGCCCGGGATACCGGGACAGCGAATTAGGCTACACCTTC. Translating it yields CASSPGYRDSELGYTF.

The chain combines TRBV4-3 with TRBJ1-1, with D unresolved. The germline V and J ends were trimmed by 3 bases and 4 bases, with 6 bases remaining between them. This CDR3 contains 12 residues. Germline CDR1 and CDR2: LGHNA and YSLEER. The CDR3 DNA reads as TGCGCCAGCAGCCACAAGGGCACTGAAGCTTTCTTT. Its translation: CASSHKGTEAFF.

This clonotype was seen a handful of times. The gene calls are TRBV28 and TRBJ2-7; 8 bases are a match to TRBD1. The CDR3 length is 15 residues. J lost 1 base, V lost 5 bases, and 7 bases had no gene match. Germline V gene sequence: CDR1 MDHEN, CDR2 SYDVKM. The CDR3 DNA reads TGTGCCAGCAGTCGACGGACAGGGTATTCCTACGAGCAGTACTTC. As protein: CASSRRTGYSYEQYF.

Comments on this clonotype: A read error may produce the germline difference seen at one junction end. The V call is TRBV6-2 or TRBV6-3, the J call TRBJ1-1; TRBD1 matches at 7 bases. Germline assignment: CDR1 MNHEY and CDR2 SVGEGT. This CDR3 has 14 amino acids. CDR3 region: CACSRTGPNTEAFF. The CDR3 region has the DNA TGTGCCTGCAGTAGGACAGGTCCGAACACTGAAGCTTTCTTT.

Only a few counts were recorded for this clonotype. The chain combines TRBV5-6 with TRBJ2-5, with D possibly called TRBD1 or TRBD2 (5 bases each). The V end was cut by 1 base, the J end by 5 bases, with 21 bases between. The length of the CDR3 is 17 residues. CDR1 and CDR2 from the germline V gene are SGHDT and YYEEEE. CDR3 coding DNA: TGTGCCAGCAGCTTGAAGACAGACTATTACCCAGGGGAGACCCAGTACTTC. Residues: CASSLKTDYYPGETQYF.